This T cell receptor (beta chain) was identified in a study of regulatory T cells in long-lasting Graves disease (dated by TCRdb to the early 2020s). Describing the broader study: In the newly diagnosed Graves' disease group, patients had been taking antithyroid drugs for less than 3 months. The study was registered as a clinical trial and conducted in China. Persistent Graves' disease patients were compared with newly diagnosed Graves' disease patients by peripheral blood TCR sequencing and RNA sequencing. TCR sequencing covered some 13 persistent and around 20 newly diagnosed Graves' disease patients, 33 samples in total. Overall results and qualifications from the work: Persistent patients shared more public clonotypes among themselves (around 3,000) than newly diagnosed patients did (more than 850). As a limitation, the authors acknowledged that the small sample size may reduce accuracy. Only peripheral blood was studied, because thyroid tissue, the primary lesion, was inaccessible. TRBV28, TRBJ1-2 and TRBJ2-5 were preferentially used in persistent disease, while TRBV20-1 and TRBJ2-1 were favored in newly diagnosed disease. Sequencing and analysis were limited to the TCR beta chain. Persistent Graves' disease patients showed lower TCR Shannon entropy and fewer highly expanded clones than newly diagnosed patients, suggesting clonal expansion.

This clonotype occurred many times. Its antigen specificity is not known. No much larger clonotype is one base removed from it; base qualities were not supplied. From its cysteine to its phenylalanine, the CDR3 spans 11 amino acids. The CDR3 DNA has 33 bases and is translated from base 1. V drops 11 bases and J drops 7 bases, leaving 15 bases in between. Based on the germline V gene, the CDR1 and CDR2 sequences are MNHNS and SASEGT. The library came from multiplex PCR. TCRdb shows the sequencer as Illumina HiSeq 4000. CDR3 regions were amplified by Arm-PCR with iRepertoire HTBI primers to construct TCR beta libraries. PCR products were gel purified before sequencing. In the source study's methods: A total of some 60 TRBV and some 13 TRBJ segments were identified across samples and were used for gene usage analysis of CDR3 amino acid clonotypes. Filtered high-quality paired reads were merged into contigs using COPE and FqMerger. Contigs were aligned with BLAST to IMGT TRBV, TRBD and TRBJ reference genes, and CDR3 was defined per IMGT. Clonotypes above 0.1% frequency were classified as highly expanded clones. Repertoire diversity was measured by Shannon entropy, and V-J evenness by the Gini coefficient. Clonotypes shared by more than one individual were considered public. Using fastp trimming at Q25 and MiXCR clonotype assembly, TCRdb reanalyzed the public sequencing data and kept in-frame beta chains. Every distinct CDR3 protein forms one entry, paired with its most common genes and DNA. These V and J calls derive from TCRdb rather than the authors' analysis. The sample data list roughly 500,000 distinct CDR3 sequences, and approximately 13% of these were observed just once. The ten largest make up 8% to 10% of the sample.

Sample time point, as interpreted from the label and publication: newly diagnosed GD, antithyroid drugs for less than 3 months. For both TCR sequencing and RNA sequencing, RNA was extracted from PBMCs in TRIzol. The diagnosis of Graves' disease followed American Thyroid Association guidelines. Recruitment of patients was carried out at an endocrinology department in Xi'an, China. From each patient, around 8.3 milliliters of peripheral blood was collected into an EDTA anticoagulant tube. Ficoll Paque Plus density gradient separation was used to isolate PBMCs, and no further T cell sorting was performed. An Agilent 2100 Bioanalyzer and agarose gel were used to check RNA quality, while a NanoDrop 2000 measured RNA concentration. These data also featured in a second study, about T cells in Graves' hyperthyroidism and ophthalmopathy. The second study, in turn, reports: Stable Graves' hyperthyroidism was defined as the absence of progression to ophthalmopathy over 18 months of follow-up. The hyperthyroidism patients were between 18 and 65 years old and newly diagnosed, with a disease duration of less than 2 months. The study excluded patients with uncontrolled infections, other autoimmune diseases, pregnancy or lactation. Clinical symptoms, serum thyroxine and TRAb, thyroid ultrasound, and orbital computed tomography formed the basis for the diagnoses. A first-round RT-PCR of the TCR CDR3 used the HTBI primer set with the Qiagen OneStep RT-PCR kit. Most expanded thyroid clonotypes (frequency above 0.001) were also detected in blood, suggesting blood repertoires may reflect thyroid immune responses. A model built on a 13 V-J signature distinguished ophthalmopathy from stable hyperthyroidism, reaching 85% to 90% sensitivity and under 84% specificity in cross-validation and 80%/75% in testing. In validation, the model predicted progression to ophthalmopathy a median of roughly 6.2 months before onset, with about 67% sensitivity and 72.22% specificity. To identify TCR V-J signatures that set the groups apart, the researchers used a discovery cohort of about a hundred patients, made up of under 45 with Graves' ophthalmopathy and about 59 with stable Graves' hyperthyroidism. Prospective prediction of ophthalmopathy was tested in an independent validation cohort of approximately 19 hyperthyroidism patients and some 17 patients who later progressed to ophthalmopathy. The 75 to 100 discovery patients were randomly split 7:3 into training and test sets. In several Graves' hyperthyroidism patients, the study also compared T-cell repertoires from thyroid tissue with T-cell repertoires from blood. After sampling, hyperthyroidism patients received methimazole starting at 30 mg daily, and ophthalmopathy patients received high-dose intravenous methylprednisolone. A second multiplex PCR round built the libraries, followed by size selection and purification. Sequencing of the libraries was done on an Illumina HiSeq2000 using paired-end 100 bp reads. Raw data were processed with SOAPnuke, discarding reads with adapters, uncalled bases, mean Phred below 15, or no exact constant-primer or identifier match. High-quality paired reads were merged using COPE v1.2.5, and each unique nucleotide sequence was defined as a clonotype. MiTCR v1.1 was used to align clonotypes to the IMGT TRBV, TRBD and TRBJ reference segments. Analysis was restricted to V-J combinations with a frequency above 0.0001, which covered about 99% of repertoires. The TCS score was defined as F50 (clonal expansion) divided by E x V (chaos), with BLOSUM62-based TCRdist calculated between CDR3 peptides within each V-J. Welch's t-statistics and random forest reduced roughly 530 V-J features to fewer than 15, which were used in a naive Bayes classifier (R e1071). No statistical method was used to fix the sample size in advance, and group allocation was not hidden from the investigators. The paper describes TCR Vbeta CDR3 sequencing of around 130 peripheral blood samples, made up of about 41 ophthalmopathy patients, around 78 hyperthyroidism patients and some 17 progressor patients.

The chain joins TRBV6-1 to TRBJ2-7; possibly the D gene is TRBD2, per 6 matching bases. The sample was peripheral blood mononuclear cells (PBMCs), taken at new diagnosis, from a patient treated with antithyroid drugs. This TCR came from a man aged 30 to 39 with Graves disease. Donor details come from another sample of the same person, matched by shared clones. At the DNA level, the sequence is TGTGCCGGACGGGAGTTCGGAGAGCAGTACTTC. It encodes CAGREFGEQYF.